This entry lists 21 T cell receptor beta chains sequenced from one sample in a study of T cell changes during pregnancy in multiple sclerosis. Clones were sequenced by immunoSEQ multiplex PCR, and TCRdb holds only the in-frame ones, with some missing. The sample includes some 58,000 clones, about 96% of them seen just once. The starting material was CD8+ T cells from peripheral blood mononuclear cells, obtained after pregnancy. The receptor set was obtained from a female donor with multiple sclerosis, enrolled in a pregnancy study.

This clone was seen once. CDR3 in DNA: TGTGCCAGCAGCGAAACAGGGTTCTATGGCTACACCTTC. Translated: CASSETGFYGYTF. The genes are TRBV7-9 and TRBJ1-2; D is possibly TRBD1 (6 bases). V lost 5 bases and J lost 4, with 11 bases in between. The germline gives CDR1 SEHNR, CDR2 FQNEAQ (reference sequence). The length of the CDR3 is 13 residues.

CDR3 bases: TGCAGCGTTGAAGTGCGGCACCTCCCCTACAATGAGCAGTTCTTC. This gives the protein CSVEVRHLPYNEQFF. The V call is TRBV29-1, the J call TRBJ2-1; D gene uncertain. Trimming took off 1 base at V and 2 bases at J, with 12 bases between the two ends. Germline lookup yields CDR1 SQVTM and CDR2 ANQGSEA. The CDR3 runs to 15 residues.

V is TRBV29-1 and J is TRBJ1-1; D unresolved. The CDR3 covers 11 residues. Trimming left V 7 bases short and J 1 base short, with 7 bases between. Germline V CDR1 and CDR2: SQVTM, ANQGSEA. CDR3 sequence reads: CSARENTEAFF. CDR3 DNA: TGCAGCGCCCGGGAGAACACTGAAGCTTTCTTT. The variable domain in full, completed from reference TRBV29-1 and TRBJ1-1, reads SAVISQKPSRDICQRGTSLTIQCQVDSQVTMMFWYRQQPGQSLTLIATANQGSEATYESGFVIDKFPISRPNLTFSTLTVSNMSPEDSSIYLCSARENTEAFFGQGTRLTVV.

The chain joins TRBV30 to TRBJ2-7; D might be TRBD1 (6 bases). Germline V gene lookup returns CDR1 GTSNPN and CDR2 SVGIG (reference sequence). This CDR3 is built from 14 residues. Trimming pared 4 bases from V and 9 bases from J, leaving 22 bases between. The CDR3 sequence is CAWTYPPGDKTQYF. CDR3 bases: TGTGCCTGGACGTACCCCCCCGGGGACAAAACGCAGTACTTC. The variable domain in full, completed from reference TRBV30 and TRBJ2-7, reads SQTIHQWPATLVQPVGSPLSLECTVEGTSNPNLYWYRQAAGRGLQLLFYSVGIGQISSEVPQNLSASRPQDRQFILSSKKLLLSDSGFYLCAWTYPPGDKTQYFGPGTRLTVT.

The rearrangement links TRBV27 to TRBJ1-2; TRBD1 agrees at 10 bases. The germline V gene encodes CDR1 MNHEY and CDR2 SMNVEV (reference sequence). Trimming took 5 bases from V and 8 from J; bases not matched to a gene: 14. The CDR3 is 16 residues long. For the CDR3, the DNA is TGTGCCAGCAGTCTTTTCCGGGACAGGGGATCGGGGGGCTACACCTTC. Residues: CASSLFRDRGSGGYTF.

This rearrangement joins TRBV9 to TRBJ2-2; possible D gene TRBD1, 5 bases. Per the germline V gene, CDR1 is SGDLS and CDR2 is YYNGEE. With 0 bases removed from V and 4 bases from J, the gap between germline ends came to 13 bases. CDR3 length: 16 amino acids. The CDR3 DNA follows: TGTGCCAGCAGCGTAGGGGCTAGGCAGGGCACCGGGGAGCTGTTTTTT. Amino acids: CASSVGARQGTGELFF.

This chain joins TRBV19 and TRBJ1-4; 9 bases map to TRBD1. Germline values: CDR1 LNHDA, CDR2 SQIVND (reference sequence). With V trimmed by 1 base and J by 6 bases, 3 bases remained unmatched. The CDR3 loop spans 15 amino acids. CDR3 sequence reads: CASSIGTGVDEKLFF. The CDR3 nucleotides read TGTGCCAGTAGTATAGGGACAGGGGTGGATGAAAAACTGTTTTTT.

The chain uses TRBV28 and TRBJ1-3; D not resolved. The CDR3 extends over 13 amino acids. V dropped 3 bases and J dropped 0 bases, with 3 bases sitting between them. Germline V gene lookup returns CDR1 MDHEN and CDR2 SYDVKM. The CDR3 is CASSFGSGNTIYF. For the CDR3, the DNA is TGTGCCAGCAGTTTCGGCTCTGGAAACACCATATATTTT.

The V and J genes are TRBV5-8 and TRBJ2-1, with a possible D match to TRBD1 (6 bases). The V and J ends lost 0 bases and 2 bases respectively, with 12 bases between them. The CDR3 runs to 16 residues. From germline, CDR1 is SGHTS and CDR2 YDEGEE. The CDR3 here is CASSLGAGDPYNEQFF. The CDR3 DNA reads TGTGCCAGCAGCTTGGGGGCAGGGGACCCCTACAATGAGCAGTTCTTC.

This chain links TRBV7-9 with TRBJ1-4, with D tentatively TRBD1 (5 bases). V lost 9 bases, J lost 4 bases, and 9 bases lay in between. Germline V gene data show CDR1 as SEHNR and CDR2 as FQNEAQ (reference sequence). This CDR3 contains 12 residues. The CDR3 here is CASQQDNEKLFF. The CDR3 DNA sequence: TGTGCCAGTCAACAGGATAATGAAAAACTGTTTTTT.

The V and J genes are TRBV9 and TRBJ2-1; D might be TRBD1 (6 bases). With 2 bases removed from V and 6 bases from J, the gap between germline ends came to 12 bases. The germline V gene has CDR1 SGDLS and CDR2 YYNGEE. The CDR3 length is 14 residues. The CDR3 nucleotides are TGTGCCAGCAGCGTCTTCCGGACAGCCAATGAGCAGTTCTTC. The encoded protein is CASSVFRTANEQFF.

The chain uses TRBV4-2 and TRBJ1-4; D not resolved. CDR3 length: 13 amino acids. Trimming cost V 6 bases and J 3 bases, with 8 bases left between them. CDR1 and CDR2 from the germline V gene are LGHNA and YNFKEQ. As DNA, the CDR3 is TGTGCCAGCAGGGGCGCGTCTAATGAAAAACTGTTTTTT. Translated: CASRGASNEKLFF.

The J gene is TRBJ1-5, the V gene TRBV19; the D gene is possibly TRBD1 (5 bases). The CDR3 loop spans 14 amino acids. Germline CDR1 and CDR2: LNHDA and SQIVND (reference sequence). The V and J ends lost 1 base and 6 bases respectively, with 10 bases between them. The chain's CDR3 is CASSIVGGSQPQHF. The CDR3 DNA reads TGTGCCAGTAGTATAGTTGGGGGGAGTCAGCCCCAGCATTTT.

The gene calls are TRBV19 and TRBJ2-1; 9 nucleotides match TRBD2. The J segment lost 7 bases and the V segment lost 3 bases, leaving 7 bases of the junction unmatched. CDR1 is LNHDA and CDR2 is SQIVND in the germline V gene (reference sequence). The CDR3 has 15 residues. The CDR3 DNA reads TGTGCCAGTAGTATCCAAGCGGGAGGATTGAATGAGCAGTTCTTC. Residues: CASSIQAGGLNEQFF.

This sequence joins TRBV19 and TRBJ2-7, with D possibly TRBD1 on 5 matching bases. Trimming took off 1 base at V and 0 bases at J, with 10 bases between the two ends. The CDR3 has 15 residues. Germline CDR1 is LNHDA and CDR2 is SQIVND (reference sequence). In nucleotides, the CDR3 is TGTGCCAGTAGTATAGGGGGCGGAAGCTCCTACGAGCAGTACTTC. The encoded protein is CASSIGGGSSYEQYF.

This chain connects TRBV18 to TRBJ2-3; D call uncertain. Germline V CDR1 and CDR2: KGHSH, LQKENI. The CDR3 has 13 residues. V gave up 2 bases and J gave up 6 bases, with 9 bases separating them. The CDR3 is CASSPATVDTQYF. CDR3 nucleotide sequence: TGTGCCAGCTCACCAGCCACGGTGGATACGCAGTATTTT.

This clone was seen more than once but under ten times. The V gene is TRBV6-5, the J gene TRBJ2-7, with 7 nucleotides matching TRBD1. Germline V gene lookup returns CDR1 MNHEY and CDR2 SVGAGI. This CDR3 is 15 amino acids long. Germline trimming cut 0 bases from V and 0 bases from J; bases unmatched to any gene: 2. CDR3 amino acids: CASSYSGDSSYEQYF. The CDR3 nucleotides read TGTGCCAGCAGTTACTCGGGGGACAGCTCCTACGAGCAGTACTTC.

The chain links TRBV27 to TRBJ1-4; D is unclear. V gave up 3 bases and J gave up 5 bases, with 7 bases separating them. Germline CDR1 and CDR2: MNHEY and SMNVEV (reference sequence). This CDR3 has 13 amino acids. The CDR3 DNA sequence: TGTGCCAGCAGTTTCCGGGGAAATGAAAAACTGTTTTTT. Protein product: CASSFRGNEKLFF.

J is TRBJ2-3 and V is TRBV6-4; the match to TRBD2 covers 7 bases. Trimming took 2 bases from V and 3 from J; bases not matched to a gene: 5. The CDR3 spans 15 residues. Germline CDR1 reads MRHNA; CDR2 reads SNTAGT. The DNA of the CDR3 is TGTGCCAGCAGTGACATGGCGGGAGTTACAGATACGCAGTATTTT. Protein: CASSDMAGVTDTQYF.

This CDR3 is CASSLAVGAGGPDLAKNIQYF. The DNA for the CDR3 is TGTGCCAGCAGCTTAGCGGTGGGAGCGGGAGGGCCCGATTTAGCCAAAAACATTCAGTACTTC. The chain combines TRBV7-2 with TRBJ2-4, with 10 bases lining up with TRBD2. The V gene's germline CDR1 is SGHTA and CDR2 FQGNSA. The CDR3 is 21 residues long. V dropped 0 bases and J dropped 0; count of bases not matched to a gene: 14.

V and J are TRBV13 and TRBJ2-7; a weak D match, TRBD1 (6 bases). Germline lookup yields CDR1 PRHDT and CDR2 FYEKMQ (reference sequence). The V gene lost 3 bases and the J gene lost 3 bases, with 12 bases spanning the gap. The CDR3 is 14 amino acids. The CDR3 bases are TGTGCCAGCAGCTTCGGACAGTCTTTCTACGAGCAGTACTTC. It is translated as CASSFGQSFYEQYF.